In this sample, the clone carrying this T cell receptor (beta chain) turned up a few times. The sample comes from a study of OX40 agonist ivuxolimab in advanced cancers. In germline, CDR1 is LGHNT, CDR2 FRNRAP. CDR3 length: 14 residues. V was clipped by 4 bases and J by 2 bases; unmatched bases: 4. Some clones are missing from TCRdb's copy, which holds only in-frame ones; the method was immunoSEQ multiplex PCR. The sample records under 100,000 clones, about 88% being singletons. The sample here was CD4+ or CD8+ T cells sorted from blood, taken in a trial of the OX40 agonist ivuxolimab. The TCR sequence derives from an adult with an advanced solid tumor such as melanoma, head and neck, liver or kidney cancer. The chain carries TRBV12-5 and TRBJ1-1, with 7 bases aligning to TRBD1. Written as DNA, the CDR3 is TGTGCTAGTGGTTACTACAGGGGTAACACTGAAGCTTTCTTT. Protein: CASGYYRGNTEAFF.